The 20 T cell receptor beta chains below were found in one sample sequenced in a study of patients and donors after allogeneic stem cell transplantation. TCRdb re-analysed the RT-PCR reads in MiXCR, keeping a single row per CDR3 protein. There are about 200,000 distinct CDR3 sequences in the sample; 40% to 45% occur only once, and about 30% lies in the top ten. The sample consisted of blood, either unsorted or a sorted T cell fraction (not recorded which). The receptors were sampled from a human donor who was either an allogeneic HSCT recipient or a stem cell or donor lymphocyte infusion donor (not recorded which). It is not recorded whose cells these are; they may come from a transplant donor.

A few counts support this clonotype. This sequence joins TRBV28 and TRBJ1-1; D is uncertain. V was shortened by 4 bases and J by 3 bases, with 24 bases between the two germline ends. The CDR3 extends over 18 amino acids. The germline V gene encodes CDR1 MDHEN and CDR2 SYDVKM. The CDR3 DNA reads as TGTGCCAGCAGTTCCTCTCTCTTAGGGCAGCCGATGGACACTGAAGCTTTCTTT. Protein product: CASSSSLLGQPMDTEAFF.

The gene calls are TRBV24-1 and TRBJ2-2; 10 bases line up with TRBD1. The CDR3 covers 17 residues. CDR1 is KGHDR and CDR2 is SFDVKD in the germline V gene. V lost 2 bases to trimming and J lost 6 bases; unmatched junction nucleotides: 8. The CDR3 DNA sequence: TGTGCCACCAGTGATTCCCCTGGGACAGGGGATCCCGGGGAGCTGTTTTTT. Translation gives CATSDSPGTGDPGELFF.

V usage is TRBV30 and J usage is TRBJ2-7; 7 nucleotides align to TRBD2. Losses at the gene ends were 3 bases for V and 3 bases for J; bases not matched to a gene: 11. Germline loops: CDR1 GTSNPN, CDR2 SVGIG (reference sequence). The CDR3 runs to 15 residues. The chain's CDR3 is CAWSLAVGFLYEQYF. Here the CDR3 DNA reads TGTGCCTGGAGCCTAGCGGTCGGATTTCTCTACGAGCAGTACTTC.

This chain joins TRBV11-2 and TRBJ2-1, with D uncertain. Trimming removed 7 bases from V and 5 bases from J, with 12 bases in between. The CDR3 contains 13 residues. Germline V lookup: CDR1 SGHAT, CDR2 FQNNGV. For the CDR3, the DNA is TGTGCCAGCACGTTCGAGTACCACAATGAGCAGTTCTTC. It codes for CASTFEYHNEQFF.

This clonotype has a handful of counts. The chain is built from TRBV2 and TRBJ2-7; perhaps TRBD1 as D (6 bases). CDR3 length: 15 residues. Per the germline V gene, CDR1 is SNHLY and CDR2 is FYNNEI. Trimming took 3 bases from V and 1 from J, leaving 13 bases between them. DNA for the CDR3: TGTGCCAGCAGTGAGACCCGGACAGATTCCTACGAGCAGTACTTC. Protein sequence: CASSETRTDSYEQYF.

This chain links TRBV3-1 with TRBJ2-3; TRBD2 agrees at 10 bases. CDR3 size: 17 residues. Unmatched junction bases numbered 8, after V lost 1 base and J lost 4 bases. Per the germline V gene, CDR1 is LGHDT and CDR2 is YNNKEL (reference sequence). CDR3 nucleotide sequence: TGTGCCAGCAGCCAAGCGGGGCTAGCGGGAGTGGCAGATACGCAGTATTTT. Translated: CASSQAGLAGVADTQYF.

The sample holds a few counts of this clonotype. The rearrangement links TRBV7-6 to TRBJ1-5; D gene uncertain. CDR1 and CDR2 (germline): SGHVS, FNYEAQ. The CDR3 runs to 13 residues. The V end lost 0 bases, the J end lost 7 bases, and 7 bases lay between the germline ends. CDR3 in DNA: TGTGCCAGCAGCTTAGCCCCACAGCAGCCCCAGCATTTT. Translated: CASSLAPQQPQHF.

The chain is built from TRBV5-1 and TRBJ2-7; D possibly corresponds to TRBD2 (5 bases). The germline CDR1 and CDR2 sequences are SGHRS and YFSETQ. CDR3 size: 13 residues. V gave up 4 bases and J gave up 7 bases, with 15 bases separating them. Here the CDR3 reads CASSLDSPGEQYF. The CDR3 nucleotides are TGCGCCAGCAGCCTTGACTCCCCGGGGGAGCAGTACTTC.

The chain carries TRBV15 and TRBJ1-3; no definite D call. Deletions cut 6 bases from V and 7 bases from J, with 19 bases between. The germline CDR1 and CDR2 sequences are LNHNV and YYDKDF (reference sequence). The CDR3 extends over 15 amino acids. The DNA for the CDR3 is TGTGCCACCAGTCCCACGGGCCTCACTACGAACACCATATATTTT. Its translation: CATSPTGLTTNTIYF.

The rearrangement links TRBV15 to TRBJ2-5; D is ambiguous. The CDR3 totals 13 residues. Trimming pared 1 base from V and 5 bases from J, leaving 8 bases between. Germline CDR1 and CDR2: LNHNV and YYDKDF (reference sequence). In nucleotides, the CDR3 is TGTGCCACCAGCAGAGTATATCAGGAGACCCAGTACTTC. Protein: CATSRVYQETQYF.

V and J are TRBV29-1 and TRBJ1-1; D gene unclear. Germline CDR1 reads SQVTM; CDR2 reads ANQGSEA. Trimming shortened V by 3 bases and J by 4 bases, and 9 bases separated the two germline ends. The CDR3 length is 12 residues. CDR3 sequence: CSVDGVSTEAFF. DNA of the CDR3: TGCAGCGTTGACGGGGTAAGCACTGAAGCTTTCTTT.

A remark on this clonotype: At one boundary the junction diverges from the germline segment, which might be a read error. The genes are TRBV20-1 and TRBJ1-2; no clear D. The CDR3 loop spans 10 amino acids. CDR1 and CDR2 from the germline V gene are DFQATT and SNEGSKA (reference sequence). The CDR3 here is CSAGEDGYTF. The CDR3 nucleotides are TGCAGTGCTGGAGAAGATGGCTACACCTTC.

This clonotype was counted only a few times. The J gene is TRBJ2-1, the V gene TRBV5-1, with D tentatively TRBD1 or TRBD2 (5 bases each). The CDR3 contains 14 residues. The germline V gene encodes CDR1 SGHRS and CDR2 YFSETQ. With 0 bases removed from V and 8 bases from J, the gap between germline ends came to 12 bases. The CDR3, as DNA: TGCGCCAGCAGCTTGGCGGCCCGGGGCGATGAGCAGTTCTTC. This encodes CASSLAARGDEQFF.

V and J are TRBV6-2 or TRBV6-3 and TRBJ2-7; 9 bases align to TRBD2. Per the germline V gene, CDR1 is MNHEY and CDR2 is SVGEGT. Trimming cost V 3 bases and J 2 bases; bases outside gene matches: 5. The CDR3 length is 15 residues. The DNA for the CDR3 is TGTGCCAGCAGTTATTCGATAGCGGGGGCCTACGAGCAGTACTTC. Translation: CASSYSIAGAYEQYF.

V gene TRBV14 combines with J gene TRBJ2-1, with 13 positions matching TRBD2. In germline, CDR1 is SGHDN, CDR2 FVKESK. The CDR3 length is 16 residues. Unmatched junction bases numbered 9, after V lost 4 bases and J lost 9 bases. CDR3 in DNA: TGTGCCAGCAGCCCCTTCGGACTAGCGGGAGCTAGTGAGCAGTTCTTC. Residues: CASSPFGLAGASEQFF.

The chain recombines TRBV30 with TRBJ1-2; D remains ambiguous. Germline V CDR1 and CDR2: GTSNPN, SVGIG (reference sequence). V lost 3 bases to trimming and J lost 3 bases, with 2 bases between them. The CDR3 sequence is 10 residues long. The CDR3, as DNA: TGTGCCTGGAGGGACTATGGCTACACCTTC. Its protein is CAWRDYGYTF.

The genes are TRBV12-3 or TRBV12-4 and TRBJ1-1; D may be TRBD1 (6 bases). Trimming cost V 7 bases and J 4 bases, with 10 bases left between them. The CDR3 runs to 12 residues. In nucleotides, the CDR3 is TGTGCCAGCACTCAGGGGCCCACTGAAGCTTTCTTT. It yields the protein CASTQGPTEAFF.

The chain combines TRBV13 with TRBJ1-1; 9 bases align to TRBD1. This CDR3 contains 17 residues. Germline trimming cut 5 bases from V and 3 bases from J; bases unmatched to any gene: 13. CDR1 PRHDT and CDR2 FYEKMQ come from the germline V gene (reference sequence). The CDR3 DNA follows: TGTGCCAGCAGCCCCACAGGGGGCGGCGGCTCGGACACTGAAGCTTTCTTT. It is translated as CASSPTGGGGSDTEAFF.

V gene TRBV6-5 combines with J gene TRBJ2-7, with 10 positions matching TRBD1. Germline V CDR1 and CDR2: MNHEY, SVGAGI. The V gene end was trimmed by 5 bases and the J gene end by 2 bases; junction bases not matched to a gene: 6. CDR3 length: 15 amino acids. As DNA, the CDR3 is TGTGCCAGCAGTGCCTCCGGGACAGGGGCCTACGAGCAGTACTTC. Residues: CASSASGTGAYEQYF.

Only a few counts were recorded for this clonotype. CDR3 region: CASSVPERAQNTEAFF. CDR3 in DNA: TGTGCCAGCAGCGTCCCCGAGAGGGCTCAGAACACTGAAGCTTTCTTT. The rearrangement links TRBV9 to TRBJ1-1, with D uncertain. The CDR3 is made up of 16 amino acids. V was shortened by 2 bases and J by 1 base, with 15 bases between the two germline ends. Germline V lookup: CDR1 SGDLS, CDR2 YYNGEE.